Below, 15 T cell receptor beta chains from the same sample are listed, as sequenced in a study of OX40 agonist ivuxolimab in advanced cancers. TCRdb's copy holds only in-frame clones and misses some; the assay was immunoSEQ multiplex PCR. The table lists under 100,000 clones, 75% to 90% of them singletons. This specimen was CD4+ or CD8+ T cells sorted from blood, taken in a trial of the OX40 agonist ivuxolimab. The receptors were gathered from an adult with an advanced solid tumor such as melanoma, head and neck, liver or kidney cancer.

The V gene is TRBV5-6, the J gene TRBJ2-5; the D call may be TRBD1 or TRBD2 (5 bases each). There are 15 residues in the CDR3. The ends were cut back, 4 bases at V and 3 bases at J, with 16 bases in the middle. CDR1 and CDR2 (germline): SGHDT, YYEEEE. The CDR3 loop is CASSIDLGPEETQYF. The CDR3 DNA reads TGTGCCAGCAGCATAGACCTGGGACCAGAAGAGACCCAGTACTTC.

The CDR3 is CASSSGPLDTEAFF. CDR3 coding DNA: TGTGCCAGCAGCTCCGGGCCCTTGGACACTGAAGCTTTCTTT. The chain links TRBV5-6 to TRBJ1-1; D gene uncertain. This CDR3 has 14 amino acids. Between the trimmed V and J ends, which lost 3 bases and 3 bases, there was a span of 12 bases. Germline CDR1 is SGHDT and CDR2 is YYEEEE.

This chain connects TRBV19 to TRBJ2-1, with 10 bases aligning to TRBD1. J gave up 7 bases and V 4 bases, and 7 bases lay outside the gene matches. The CDR3 contains 15 residues. Germline CDR1 and CDR2: LNHDA and SQIVND (reference sequence). The CDR3 reads CASSRPGQGRNEQFF. CDR3 DNA sequence: TGTGCCAGTAGTAGGCCGGGACAGGGGAGGAATGAGCAGTTCTTC.

V is TRBV7-2 and J is TRBJ1-5; D remains unclear. The V and J ends lost 5 bases and 5 bases respectively, with 10 bases between them. Germline CDR1 SGHTA, CDR2 FQGNSA. The CDR3 totals 13 residues. DNA for the CDR3: TGTGCCAGCAGCCCGCTCCCAGATCAGCCCCAGCATTTT. This gives the protein CASSPLPDQPQHF.

The CDR3, as DNA: TGTGCCAGCAGCTTATCCGCAGGTACCTCTGGAAACACCATATATTTT. Its protein product is CASSLSAGTSGNTIYF. The chain couples TRBV7-2 to TRBJ1-3, with D uncertain. Germline CDR1 and CDR2: SGHTA and FQGNSA. CDR3 length: 16 residues. V lost 2 bases to trimming and J lost 0 bases, with 11 bases between them.

As for this clone: At the DNA level, this CDR3 is encoded by other sequences in the same sample as well. The gene calls are TRBV9 and TRBJ1-1; no reliable D call. There are 13 residues in the CDR3. Trimming stripped 0 bases from V and 2 bases from J, with 5 bases between. Germline V CDR1 and CDR2: SGDLS, YYNGEE. The CDR3 sequence is CASSVGRNTEAFF. The CDR3 nucleotides read TGTGCCAGCAGCGTAGGAAGAAACACTGAAGCTTTCTTT. Together with reference TRBV9 and TRBJ1-1, the CDR3 gives the full variable domain: DSGVTQTPKHLITATGQRVTLRCSPRSGDLSVYWYQQSLDQGLQFLIQYYNGEERAKGNILERFSAQQFPDLHSELNLSSLELGDSALYFCASSVGRNTEAFFGQGTRLTVV.

This clone was observed once. The chain couples TRBV7-2 to TRBJ2-7; 14 nucleotides line up with TRBD2. V dropped 0 bases and J dropped 2; count of bases not matched to a gene: 12. Germline loops: CDR1 SGHTA, CDR2 FQGNSA. The CDR3 is made up of 20 amino acids. In DNA form, the CDR3 reads TGTGCCAGCAGCTTAGCTCGGGTCGGACTAGCGGGAGGTGTCCCCTACGAGCAGTACTTC. Encoded protein: CASSLARVGLAGGVPYEQYF.

This sequence joins TRBV18 and TRBJ2-7; the match to TRBD1 covers 7 bases. The CDR3 has 16 residues. The V gene's germline CDR1 is KGHSH and CDR2 LQKENI. The trim removed 5 bases at V and 0 bases at J, leaving 10 bases unmatched. The CDR3 loop reads CASSSPEQGISYEQYF. For the CDR3, the DNA is TGTGCCAGCTCATCGCCCGAACAGGGGATCTCCTACGAGCAGTACTTC.

V gene TRBV19 combines with J gene TRBJ2-7, with 13 nucleotides matching TRBD2. The CDR3 contains 17 residues. Trimming cost V 1 base and J 6 bases; bases outside gene matches: 9. CDR1 is LNHDA, CDR2 SQIVND, per germline (reference sequence). The CDR3 reads CASSIGTGLAGSSEQYF. Written as DNA, the CDR3 is TGTGCCAGTAGTATAGGGACGGGACTAGCGGGAAGTTCCGAGCAGTACTTC. Supplemented by reference TRBV19 and TRBJ2-7, the full variable domain reads DGGITQSPKYLFRKEGQNVTLSCEQNLNHDAMYWYRQDPGQGLRLIYYSQIVNDFQKGDIAEGYSVSREKKESFPLTVTSAQKNPTAFYLCASSIGTGLAGSSEQYFGPGTRLTVT.

The chain carries TRBV6-1 and TRBJ1-5, with D maybe TRBD1 (6 bases). V gave up 4 bases and J gave up 1 base, with 11 bases separating them. Looked up from germline, CDR1 is MNHNS and CDR2 is SASEGT. The CDR3 contains 15 residues. The chain's CDR3 is CASSAYRDSNQPQHF. The DNA for the CDR3 is TGTGCCAGCAGTGCTTACAGGGACAGCAATCAGCCCCAGCATTTT.

The chain combines TRBV9 with TRBJ2-3; the match to TRBD2 covers 12 bases. This CDR3 comprises 15 residues. V lost 3 bases, J lost 4 bases, and 3 bases stayed unmatched. Germline V gene data show CDR1 as SGDLS and CDR2 as YYNGEE. The CDR3 nucleotides read TGTGCCAGCAGCGAAGGACTAGCGGGGTCAGATACGCAGTATTTT. Translation: CASSEGLAGSDTQYF.

This chain uses TRBV7-9 with TRBJ2-7, with TRBD2 identical over 8 bases. There are 17 residues in the CDR3. Germline V gene data show CDR1 as SEHNR and CDR2 as FQNEAQ (reference sequence). The J segment lost 7 bases and the V segment lost 4 bases, leaving 18 bases of the junction unmatched. CDR3 in DNA: TGTGCCAGCAGCTCTGGCGCTAGAGCGGGAGAGGTTTGGGAGCAGTACTTC. It encodes CASSSGARAGEVWEQYF.

The chain combines TRBV5-1 with TRBJ1-1, with D possibly matching TRBD1 (5 bases). This CDR3 has 14 amino acids. Germline lookup yields CDR1 SGHRS and CDR2 YFSETQ. The V end lost 1 base, the J end lost 5 bases, and 12 bases lay between the germline ends. Here the CDR3 DNA reads TGCGCCAGCAGCTTGAATCAGGGTAGGACTGAAGCTTTCTTT. Its translation: CASSLNQGRTEAFF.

The chain employs TRBV9 and TRBJ2-7; D unresolved. Trimming pared 2 bases from V and 5 bases from J, leaving 17 bases between. The CDR3 has 15 residues. CDR1 and CDR2 (germline): SGDLS, YYNGEE. CDR3 in amino acids: CASSVAEGFPNEQYF. For the CDR3, the DNA is TGTGCCAGCAGCGTTGCCGAAGGGTTCCCCAACGAGCAGTACTTC.

As for this clone: A read error may produce the germline difference seen at one junction end. The chain combines TRBV4-2 with TRBJ2-5; D is possibly TRBD1 or TRBD2 (5 bases each). Per the germline V gene, CDR1 is LGHNA and CDR2 is YNFKEQ. This CDR3 spans 15 amino acids. This CDR3 reads CASRQGLAEGETQYF. CDR3 nucleotide sequence: TGTGCCAGCAGACAAGGACTTGCCGAGGGGGAGACCCAGTACTTC.